This T cell receptor (beta chain) emerged from a study of blood T cell repertoires in COVID-19 (dated by TCRdb to 2018 to 2020). Background on the whole study: Samples covering the acute and convalescent phases of COVID-19 were provided by collaborators in the United States, Italy and Spain. The material from the prospective study consisted of cDNA or gDNA derived from T cells, B-cell-depleted T cells, or PBMCs. The dataset comprised deeply sampled blood TCRbeta repertoires from subjects exposed to, actively infected with, or recovered from COVID-19. The repertoires were released in a freely available public database meant as a resource for research on the immune response to SARS-CoV-2. The samples were drawn from two sources: the first 160 participants of the ongoing ImmuneRACE study, and 950 to 1,500 subjects contributed by 6 global collaborators. A de-identified subject ID, COVID-19 status, age in years and sex were almost always included in the sample metadata. Where available, HLA class I and class II types were obtained from metadata supplied by the sample provider rather than from assay-based typing. Findings and caveats that apply to the study as a whole: Clinical and demographic metadata were provided uncurated, with the amount varying by source and participant.

TCRbeta CDR3 regions were amplified from genomic DNA using the immunoSEQ Assay, a bias-controlled multiplex PCR. As for the authors' bioinformatics: The number of nucleated cells in each sample was estimated from the amplification of reference gene primers within the assay. Sequence reads were collapsed and filtered to measure the absolute abundance of every unique TCRbeta CDR3 rearrangement. For each sample, productive Simpson clonality was calculated by taking the square root of Simpson's diversity index across productive rearrangements. TCRdb carries this immuneACCESS record with in-frame sequences only. Its versions omit some clonotypes, under half of them owing to an unresolved V gene in the studies checked, with the rest unexplained. Clone size and V and J calls were adopted from that table, with D and trimming inferred from the DNA. In all, the sample holds 80,000 or so clones, and roughly 78% of those were seen once. Of the sample, roughly 4.8% falls within the top ten clones.

The CDR3 has 13 amino acids, counting the end cysteine and phenylalanine. Only the CDR3 DNA is retained, 39 bases long and in frame from the first base. Taken from the germline V gene (reference sequence), the CDR1 and CDR2 loops are LNHDA and SQIVND. V is clipped by 3 bases and J by 1 base, and the sequence between their germline boundaries is 7 bases long. Concerning this clone: Its cognate antigen has yet to be identified. One base away there is no much larger clone; base qualities are not given.

Each collaborating institution followed its own protocols to collect whole blood in K2EDTA tubes. For TCRbeta analysis, collaborator samples were shipped as frozen whole blood, as isolated PBMCs, or as DNA extracted from either sample type. The specimen sequenced was peripheral blood. This chain joins TRBV19 to TRBJ2-7; the D segment could be TRBD2, given 5 matching bases. The receptor was isolated from a woman between 70 and 85 years old with acute or convalescent COVID-19. The CDR3 here reads CASSMSGSYEQYF. The bases are TGTGCCAGTAGTATGAGCGGTTCCTACGAGCAGTACTTC. The entire variable domain, with the stretches around the CDR3 drawn from the reference TRBV19 and TRBJ2-7 proteins, is DGGITQSPKYLFRKEGQNVTLSCEQNLNHDAMYWYRQDPGQGLRLIYYSQIVNDFQKGDIAEGYSVSREKKESFPLTVTSAQKNPTAFYLCASSMSGSYEQYFGPGTRLTVT.